These 30 T cell receptor beta chains came from one sample sequenced in a study of blood T cell repertoires in COVID-19. Produced via immunoSEQ multiplex PCR; TCRdb's table is partial and in-frame only. The table lists 180,000 or so clones, about 90% of them singletons. Sequencing was carried out using peripheral blood. The receptors derive from a man aged 50-59 years with acute or convalescent COVID-19.

This clone was detected a few times. The chain joins TRBV7-8 to TRBJ1-1; D remains unclear. The V and J ends lost 0 bases and 5 bases respectively, with 10 bases between them. Germline lookup yields CDR1 SGHVS and CDR2 FQNEAQ. The CDR3 is 14 residues long. CDR3 amino acids: CASSLALRVTEAFF. CDR3 DNA: TGTGCCAGCAGCTTAGCGCTCCGGGTTACTGAAGCTTTCTTT.

The rearrangement links TRBV6-6 to TRBJ1-6; weak D call: TRBD1 (5 bases). V was trimmed by 2 bases and J by 10 bases, leaving 15 bases between them. The CDR3 sequence is 15 residues long. Per germline, CDR1 MNHNY and CDR2 SVGAGI (reference sequence). This CDR3 is CASSYVQGMESPLHF. CDR3 coding DNA: TGTGCCAGCAGTTACGTCCAGGGAATGGAGTCACCCCTCCACTTT.

This chain uses TRBV18 with TRBJ2-5; a possible D gene is TRBD1 (6 bases). This CDR3 contains 16 residues. CDR1 is KGHSH, CDR2 LQKENI, per germline. The germline V and J ends were trimmed by 3 bases and 0 bases, with 14 bases remaining between them. This CDR3 is CASSPARGGYQETQYF. CDR3 bases: TGTGCCAGCTCACCCGCCCGAGGGGGATACCAAGAGACCCAGTACTTC. Filled out from reference TRBV18 and TRBJ2-5, the complete variable domain reads NAGVMQNPRHLVRRRGQEARLRCSPMKGHSHVYWYRQLPEEGLKFMVYLQKENIIDESGMPKERFSAEFPKEGPSILRIQQVVRGDSAAYFCASSPARGGYQETQYFGPGTRLLVL.

This chain connects TRBV5-7 to TRBJ1-3, with D perhaps TRBD1 (5 bases). TRBV5-7 is an ORF, with its function uncertain. The CDR3 contains 18 residues. V dropped 0 bases and J dropped 0 bases, with 16 bases sitting between them. CDR3 sequence reads: CASSLVRGRAHSGNTIYF. CDR3 DNA sequence: TGTGCCAGCAGCTTGGTACGAGGCAGGGCCCACTCTGGAAACACCATATATTTT.

This rearrangement joins TRBV27 to TRBJ1-5; D perhaps matches TRBD1 (5 bases). V lost 5 bases and J lost 0, with 17 bases in between. The length of the CDR3 is 17 residues. Germline values: CDR1 MNHEY, CDR2 SMNVEV (reference sequence). CDR3 sequence: CASSDSHRSDSNQPQHF. The CDR3 DNA reads as TGTGCCAGCAGTGATAGTCACAGGTCCGATAGCAATCAGCCCCAGCATTTT.

This clone was observed once. The gene calls are TRBV2 and TRBJ2-1, with D hard to call. Germline CDR1 is SNHLY and CDR2 is FYNNEI. This CDR3 region has 13 residues. Trimming removed 7 bases from V and 4 bases from J, with 11 bases in between. The CDR3 sequence is CASKNFGYNEQFF. The DNA for the CDR3 is TGTGCCAGCAAGAATTTCGGGTACAATGAGCAGTTCTTC.

The J gene is TRBJ2-4, the V gene TRBV13; D is uncertain. This CDR3 is built from 18 residues. V lost 1 base and J 1 base, leaving 17 bases between the germline ends. The germline V gene encodes CDR1 PRHDT and CDR2 FYEKMQ (reference sequence). The CDR3 DNA follows: TGTGCCAGCAGCTTAGATTCCCGTTTTCTAACGGCCAAAAACATTCAGTACTTC. Translated: CASSLDSRFLTAKNIQYF.

The CDR3 DNA sequence: TGTGCCAGCTCATCGGGACTAGCGGGAGGCTCCTACGAGCAGTACTTC. Translated: CASSSGLAGGSYEQYF. The chain recombines TRBV18 with TRBJ2-7; the match to TRBD2 covers 15 bases. The CDR3 is made up of 16 amino acids. V shed 5 bases, J shed 0 bases, and the junction held 2 bases outside the gene matches. Germline V lookup: CDR1 KGHSH, CDR2 LQKENI.

The rearrangement joins TRBV5-5 to TRBJ2-1; 11 bases match TRBD2. Trimming cost V 0 bases and J 2 bases; bases outside gene matches: 13. CDR1 is SGHKS and CDR2 is YYEKEE in the germline V gene (reference sequence). The CDR3 spans 20 residues. CDR3 bases: TGTGCCAGCAGCTTGGTACTATCGTCGGGACTAGCGGACCCCTACAATGAGCAGTTCTTC. It encodes CASSLVLSSGLADPYNEQFF.

The chain links TRBV4-1 to TRBJ2-7; 7 positions match TRBD2. The CDR3 consists of 16 residues. The J segment lost 2 bases and the V segment lost 3 bases, leaving 10 bases of the junction unmatched. Germline loops: CDR1 MGHRA, CDR2 YSYEKL. CDR3 amino acids: CASSHYGLGEAYEQYF. The CDR3 DNA reads TGCGCCAGCAGCCATTACGGACTAGGGGAGGCCTACGAGCAGTACTTC.

V gene TRBV18 combines with J gene TRBJ2-5; TRBD1 matches at 10 bases. CDR3 length equals 15 residues. CDR1 and CDR2 from the germline V gene are KGHSH and LQKENI. The ends lost 2 bases at V and 5 bases at J; junction bases unmatched: 5. As DNA, the CDR3 is TGTGCCAGCTCACCAAGACAGGGGGCTTTCGAGACCCAGTACTTC. It yields the protein CASSPRQGAFETQYF.

With regard to this clone: Other DNA variants within this sample encode the same CDR3. The chain carries TRBV9 and TRBJ2-5, with 10 bases lining up with TRBD2. The CDR3 loop spans 15 amino acids. V lost 3 bases and J lost 2; bases outside the gene matches: 4. CDR1 and CDR2 from the germline V gene are SGDLS and YYNGEE. The CDR3 DNA reads TGTGCCAGCAGCGCCGGGACTAGCGCTCAAGAGACCCAGTACTTC. The encoded protein is CASSAGTSAQETQYF.

This clone was found once. The gene calls are TRBV11-2 and TRBJ1-4, with 11 nucleotides matching TRBD1. V shed 4 bases and J 0 bases; nucleotides not matched to a gene: 4. From germline, CDR1 is SGHAT and CDR2 FQNNGV. CDR3 length: 17 amino acids. DNA of the CDR3: TGTGCCAGCAGCTCAGGACAGGGGGCAGCAACTAATGAAAAACTGTTTTTT. Translating it yields CASSSGQGAATNEKLFF.

The chain links TRBV7-2 to TRBJ2-1; TRBD2 matches at 9 bases. The germline gives CDR1 SGHTA, CDR2 FQGNSA. The CDR3 is made up of 15 amino acids. Trimming at V came to 1 base and at J to 8 bases, leaving 6 bases not matched to a gene. CDR3 in amino acids: CASSLGLAGMDEQFF. DNA of the CDR3: TGTGCCAGCAGCTTAGGGCTAGCGGGAATGGATGAGCAGTTCTTC. The full variable domain, its missing parts supplied by reference TRBV7-2 and TRBJ2-1, is GAGVSQSPSNKVTEKGKDVELRCDPISGHTALYWYRQSLGQGLEFLIYFQGNSAPDKSGLPSDRFSAERTGGSVSTLTIQRTQQEDSAVYLCASSLGLAGMDEQFFGPGTRLTVL.

The genes are TRBV6-5 and TRBJ1-2, with 7 bases that match TRBD1. The ends lost 5 bases at V and 2 bases at J; junction bases unmatched: 5. The germline gives CDR1 MNHEY, CDR2 SVGAGI. The CDR3 loop spans 14 amino acids. The CDR3: CASSTPGGNYGYTF. CDR3 coding DNA: TGTGCCAGCAGTACCCCAGGGGGAAACTATGGCTACACCTTC.

V gene TRBV5-1 combines with J gene TRBJ2-3, with 14 bases matching TRBD2. CDR3 length equals 20 residues. The V gene end was trimmed by 0 bases and the J gene end by 0 bases; junction bases not matched to a gene: 9. The germline V gene encodes CDR1 SGHRS and CDR2 YFSETQ. Here the CDR3 reads CASSLAGLAGGRGSTDTQYF. The CDR3 region has the DNA TGCGCCAGCAGCTTGGCCGGACTAGCGGGAGGCCGCGGGAGCACAGATACGCAGTATTTT.

This clone showed up just once. The chain has TRBV19 and TRBJ2-2, with 9 bases identical to TRBD1. The V and J ends lost 7 bases and 7 bases, in that order; junction bases with no gene match: 4. Germline values: CDR1 LNHDA, CDR2 SQIVND (reference sequence). This CDR3 spans 13 amino acids. The CDR3 sequence is CASTDRGNGELFF. The DNA of the CDR3 is TGTGCCAGTACGGACAGGGGAAACGGGGAGCTGTTTTTT.

The chain joins TRBV3-1 (or the pseudogene TRBV3-2) to TRBJ2-1; possibly TRBD1 for D (5 bases). CDR3 size: 15 residues. Germline CDR1 LGHDT, CDR2 YNNKEL (reference sequence). V lost 2 bases, J lost 7 bases, and 15 bases lay in between. This chain's CDR3 is CASSQSAGRVNEQFF. CDR3 bases: TGTGCCAGCAGCCAATCGGCCGGCAGGGTTAATGAGCAGTTCTTC.

The rearrangement joins TRBV6-6 to TRBJ1-5; D call uncertain. CDR3 length equals 13 residues. Trimming stripped 4 bases from V and 0 bases from J, with 4 bases between. The V gene's germline CDR1 is MNHNY and CDR2 SVGAGI (reference sequence). CDR3 DNA sequence: TGTGCCAGCAGTTCGTATAGCAATCAGCCCCAGCATTTT. This encodes CASSSYSNQPQHF.

This chain uses TRBV20-1 with TRBJ2-7; tentatively, D is TRBD2 (6 bases). This CDR3 is 14 amino acids long. V lost 6 bases and J lost 1, with 16 bases in between. The germline CDR1 and CDR2 sequences are DFQATT and SNEGSKA (reference sequence). Here the CDR3 reads CSASLASLSYEQYV. The CDR3 DNA reads TGCAGTGCAAGTCTAGCGAGCCTGTCCTACGAGCAGTACGTC.

The chain carries TRBV19 and TRBJ2-1; TRBD2 is a possible D gene (7 bases). This CDR3 comprises 15 residues. Germline V gene sequence: CDR1 LNHDA, CDR2 SQIVND (reference sequence). The ends were cut back, 4 bases at V and 0 bases at J, with 10 bases in the middle. The CDR3 here is CASSTGGFSYNEQFF. CDR3 nucleotides: TGTGCCAGTAGTACGGGGGGCTTCTCCTACAATGAGCAGTTCTTC.

This clone appeared once. The rearrangement links TRBV7-2 to TRBJ2-2, with TRBD2 identical over 16 bases. Germline CDR1 SGHTA, CDR2 FQGNSA. The CDR3 has 16 amino acids. The ends lost 6 bases at V and 3 bases at J; junction bases unmatched: 1. The CDR3 loop reads CASRGLAGGHTGELFF. The CDR3 nucleotides read TGTGCCAGCAGGGGACTAGCGGGAGGGCACACCGGGGAGCTGTTTTTT.

This clone appeared once. The J gene is TRBJ1-4, the V gene TRBV7-6; D remains unclear. Germline V gene lookup returns CDR1 SGHVS and CDR2 FNYEAQ. V lost 6 bases and J lost 1, with 15 bases in between. The CDR3 is made up of 16 amino acids. The CDR3 reads CASRRILGVTNEKLFF. CDR3 bases: TGTGCCAGCAGGAGGATCCTCGGGGTAACTAATGAAAAACTGTTTTTT.

This rearrangement joins TRBV6-5 to TRBJ2-2; 8 bases line up with TRBD2. After removal of 2 bases from V and 7 bases from J, the junction contained 6 bases not matched to a gene. Germline V gene data show CDR1 as MNHEY and CDR2 as SVGAGI. The CDR3 has 15 amino acids. Here the CDR3 reads CASSYGRTSIGELFF. The CDR3 DNA reads TGTGCCAGCAGTTACGGTCGGACTAGCATCGGGGAGCTGTTTTTT.

CDR3 coding DNA: TGTGCCAGCAGCTTGGGACTTCGGAGCGCTGAGCAGTTCTTC. As protein: CASSLGLRSAEQFF. The chain joins TRBV7-3 to TRBJ2-1; the D gene is possibly TRBD2 (6 bases). The germline V gene encodes CDR1 SGHTA and CDR2 FQGTGA. Trimming cost V 3 bases and J 9 bases, with 15 bases left between them. This CDR3 is 14 amino acids long.

J is TRBJ1-5 and V is TRBV5-1; unclear D gene. CDR1 is SGHRS and CDR2 is YFSETQ in the germline V gene. Deletions cut 0 bases from V and 4 bases from J, with 5 bases between. The CDR3 spans 13 residues. CDR3 region: CASSLGPNQPQHF. The DNA for the CDR3 is TGCGCCAGCAGCTTGGGTCCGAATCAGCCCCAGCATTTT.

This chain connects TRBV11-2 to TRBJ2-1; TRBD2 aligns across 12 bases. CDR3 size: 18 residues. The V and J ends lost 7 bases and 0 bases, in that order; junction bases with no gene match: 10. Germline V gene data show CDR1 as SGHAT and CDR2 as FQNNGV. CDR3 protein: CASTRGLAGISSYNEQFF. The DNA of the CDR3 is TGTGCCAGCACCCGAGGACTAGCGGGAATTAGCTCCTACAATGAGCAGTTCTTC.

The chain joins TRBV29-1 to TRBJ2-1; 9 bases are shared with TRBD1. V dropped 7 bases and J dropped 2; count of bases not matched to a gene: 6. CDR1 is SQVTM and CDR2 is ANQGSEA in the germline V gene. The CDR3 totals 14 residues. The CDR3 DNA reads TGCAGCGGTTCCGGGACAGGGACCTACAATGAGCAGTTCTTC. It specifies CSGSGTGTYNEQFF.

This clone appeared once. The V gene is TRBV6-2 or TRBV6-3, the J gene TRBJ1-1; no reliable D call. CDR3 length equals 13 residues. Trimming stripped 2 bases from V and 6 bases from J, with 10 bases between. CDR1 is MNHEY, CDR2 SVGEGT, per germline. The CDR3 loop reads CASSYRGNSEAFF. The CDR3 nucleotides are TGTGCCAGCAGTTACCGGGGTAACTCTGAAGCTTTCTTT.

This clone came up once. The chain is built from TRBV6-6 and TRBJ1-3; D is unresolved. Trimming removed 6 bases at V and 0 bases at J, with 12 bases between. This CDR3 spans 15 amino acids. Germline V gene lookup returns CDR1 MNHNY and CDR2 SVGAGI (reference sequence). CDR3 protein: CASSPYLLSGNTIYF. The DNA for the CDR3 is TGTGCCAGCAGCCCATACTTACTCTCTGGAAACACCATATATTTT.